Below are 4 T cell receptor beta chains sequenced from a single sample in a study of identical twins. TCRdb re-called the 5' RACE reads with MiXCR, one entry per CDR3 protein. The sample contains 300,000 to 400,000 distinct CDR3 sequences, roughly an eighth of which appear only once. These data also featured in a second study, about yellow fever vaccine responses in identical twins.

Sequenced input: CD8+ T cells sorted from blood. All receptors come from a woman between 18 and 30 years old in good health.

This chain links TRBV4-2 with TRBJ2-7; D is tentatively TRBD1 or TRBD2 (5 bases each). CDR3 length equals 14 residues. CDR1 and CDR2 (germline): LGHNA, YNFKEQ. V lost 2 bases and J 2 bases, leaving 10 bases between the germline ends. The CDR3 DNA sequence: TGTGCCAGCAGCCAATTAGGGGAGACCTACGAGCAGTACTTC. Its translation is CASSQLGETYEQYF.

The V and J genes are TRBV5-5 and TRBJ2-7; 8 bases are a match to TRBD1. This CDR3 comprises 17 residues. Germline CDR1 and CDR2: SGHKS and YYEKEE (reference sequence). After removal of 4 bases from V and 2 bases from J, the junction contained 14 bases not matched to a gene. The DNA for the CDR3 is TGTGCCAGCAGCGACCATCCGGGACAGGCCATGACCTACGAGCAGTACGTC. This translates into CASSDHPGQAMTYEQYV.

This clonotype was detected ten times or more. The V call is TRBV7-9, the J call TRBJ1-2; D gene ambiguous. The V and J ends lost 1 base and 8 bases respectively, with 8 bases between them. Germline values: CDR1 SEHNR, CDR2 FQNEAQ (reference sequence). The CDR3 runs to 12 residues. The CDR3 nucleotides are TGTGCCAGCAGCTTAGGGGGTGGCGGCTACACCTTC. As protein: CASSLGGGGYTF.

The gene calls are TRBV27 and TRBJ1-2; no definite D call. The V end lost 6 bases, the J end lost 3 bases, and 20 bases lay between the germline ends. Germline V gene lookup returns CDR1 MNHEY and CDR2 SMNVEV (reference sequence). The CDR3 runs to 16 residues. The CDR3 coding sequence is TGTGCCAGCAGCCGTACCACAGAGAGATACGACTATGGCTACACCTTC. It is translated as CASSRTTERYDYGYTF.